This T cell receptor beta chain was captured in a study of vaccination and CD4 T cells after COVID-19. TCRdb redid the calling of the PCR reads with MiXCR, one entry per CDR3 protein. Of 12,000 to 15,000 distinct CDR3 sequences in the sample, 69% were seen once. Trimming at V came to 6 bases and at J to 6 bases, leaving 15 bases not matched to a gene. Germline lookup yields CDR1 DFQATT and CDR2 SNEGSKA (reference sequence). This CDR3 is built from 17 residues. This clonotype was picked up a small number of times. The specimen was CD4+ T cells from blood, collected after SARS-CoV-2 vaccination. The chain links TRBV20-1 to TRBJ2-7, with 15 bases lining up with TRBD2. This TCR derives from a human donor who had recovered from COVID-19. CDR3 amino acids: CSANQEGLAGGLGEQYF. DNA for the CDR3: TGCAGTGCAAACCAAGAGGGACTAGCGGGAGGACTGGGCGAGCAGTACTTC.